One T cell receptor beta chain is described in this entry. Source study methods: Reference gene primer amplification gave nucleated cell count estimates. Clones were read by immunoSEQ multiplex PCR, and TCRdb kept only the in-frame ones, dropping some. The V and J calls and clone size come from that table; D and trimming were worked out from the DNA. The sample has hundreds of thousands of clones, just under 90% seen once. Trimming left V 6 bases short and J 3 bases short, with 11 bases between. The CDR3 covers 13 residues. The germline CDR1 and CDR2 sequences are LGHDT and YNNKEL (reference sequence). This sample is drawn from a study of blood T cell repertoires in COVID-19.

The sequence was obtained from a woman aged 30 to 39 with COVID-19, enrolled during active disease. The source material was peripheral blood. The chain is built from TRBV3-1 (or the pseudogene TRBV3-2) and TRBJ1-2, with D possibly matching TRBD1 (6 bases). CDR3 DNA: TGTGCCAGCAGACCCCCAGGGGACTATGGCTACACCTTC. It translates to CASRPPGDYGYTF.